The 5 T cell receptor beta chains in this list originate from one sample, sequenced in a study of cytomegalovirus exposure and HLA in healthy donors (dated by TCRdb to 2016 to 2017). Library construction relied on the immunoSEQ multiplex PCR assay. The multiplex PCR relied on a mix of 60 forward primers for TCR Vbeta segments and 13 reverse primers for TCR Jbeta segments. TCRdb retrieved this table from immuneACCESS and kept in-frame rearrangements only. Not all clones are present; in checked studies, unresolved V genes account for under half, and no reason is known for the remainder. The sample table shows roughly 180,000 clones, and about four fifths are seen once. The ten largest clones represent approximately 2.9% of the sample. Sample: PBMCs. All receptors derive from a female donor in good health and CMV-seronegative.

This chain connects TRBV4-2 to TRBJ2-1; TRBD1 might be the D (6 bases). The CDR3 is 15 amino acids. Trimming shortened V by 3 bases and J by 1 base, and 10 bases separated the two germline ends. The germline gives CDR1 LGHNA, CDR2 YNFKEQ. The DNA of the CDR3 is TGTGCCAGCAGCCAGACAACAGGGTCCTACAATGAGCAGTTCTTC. Its translation is CASSQTTGSYNEQFF.

The genes are TRBV2 and TRBJ2-2; 9 bases are a match to TRBD1. This CDR3 is 15 amino acids long. Germline values: CDR1 SNHLY, CDR2 FYNNEI. V shed 6 bases, J shed 4 bases, and the junction held 6 bases outside the gene matches. The CDR3 loop is CASSLTGGGTGELFF. The DNA for the CDR3 is TGTGCCAGCAGCTTGACAGGGGGTGGCACCGGGGAGCTGTTTTTT. Supplemented by reference TRBV2 and TRBJ2-2, the full variable domain reads EPEVTQTPSHQVTQMGQEVILRCVPISNHLYFYWYRQILGQKVEFLVSFYNNEISEKSEIFDDQFSVERPDGSNFTLKIRSTKLEDSAMYFCASSLTGGGTGELFFGEGSRLTVL.

The chain has TRBV5-4 and TRBJ2-3, with 11 bases fitting TRBD2. With V trimmed by 4 bases and J by 4 bases, 5 bases remained unmatched. CDR3 size: 15 residues. Germline V gene sequence: CDR1 SGHNT, CDR2 YYREEE (reference sequence). DNA of the CDR3: TGTGCCAGCAGCGGACCGGGACTAGCGGCAGATACGCAGTATTTT. Translating gives CASSGPGLAADTQYF. Drawing the rest from reference TRBV5-4 and TRBJ2-3, the complete variable domain is ETGVTQSPTHLIKTRGQQVTLRCSSQSGHNTVSWYQQALGQGPQFIFQYYREEENGRGNFPPRFSGLQFPNYSSELNVNALELDDSALYLCASSGPGLAADTQYFGPGTRLTVL.

The V gene is TRBV7-2, the J gene TRBJ2-7; 11 positions agree with TRBD1. Germline CDR1 is SGHTA and CDR2 is FQGNSA. There are 15 residues in the CDR3. J was trimmed by 3 bases and V by 3 bases; bases with no gene match: 4. CDR3 sequence: CASSLGQGVGYEQYF. The CDR3, as DNA: TGTGCCAGCAGCTTGGGACAGGGGGTAGGCTACGAGCAGTACTTC.

The rearrangement uses TRBV5-4 and TRBJ2-7; 8 bases align to TRBD1. The ends lost 4 bases at V and 3 bases at J; junction bases unmatched: 9. Germline V gene data show CDR1 as SGHNT and CDR2 as YYREEE (reference sequence). The CDR3 sequence is 15 residues long. CDR3 in amino acids: CASSPDRVNHYEQYF. The CDR3 DNA follows: TGTGCCAGCAGCCCGGACAGGGTAAACCACTACGAGCAGTACTTC.